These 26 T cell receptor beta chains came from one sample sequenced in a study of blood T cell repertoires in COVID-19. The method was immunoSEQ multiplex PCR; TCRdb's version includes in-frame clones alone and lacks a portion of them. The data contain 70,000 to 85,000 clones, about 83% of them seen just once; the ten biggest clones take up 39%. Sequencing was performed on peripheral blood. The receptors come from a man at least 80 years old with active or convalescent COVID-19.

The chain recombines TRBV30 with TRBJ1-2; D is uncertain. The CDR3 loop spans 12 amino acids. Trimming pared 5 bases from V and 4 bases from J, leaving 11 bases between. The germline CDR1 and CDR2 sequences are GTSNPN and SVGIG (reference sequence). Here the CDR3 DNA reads TGTGCCTGGGTTCGGAGCGGCTATGGCTACACCTTC. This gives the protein CAWVRSGYGYTF.

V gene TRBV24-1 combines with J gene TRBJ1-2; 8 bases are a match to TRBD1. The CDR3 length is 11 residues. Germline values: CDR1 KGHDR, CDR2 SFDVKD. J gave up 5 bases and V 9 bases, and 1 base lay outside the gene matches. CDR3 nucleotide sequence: TGTGCCACCGGACAGGGTTATGGCTACACCTTC. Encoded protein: CATGQGYGYTF.

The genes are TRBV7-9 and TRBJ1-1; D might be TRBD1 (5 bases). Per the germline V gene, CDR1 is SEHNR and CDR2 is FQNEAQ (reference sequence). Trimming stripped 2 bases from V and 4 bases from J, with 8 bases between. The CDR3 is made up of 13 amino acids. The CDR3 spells CASSLRGITEAFF. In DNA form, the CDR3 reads TGTGCCAGCAGCTTACGGGGGATCACTGAAGCTTTCTTT.

CDR3 coding DNA: TGTGCCATCAGTGAACAGAAGGATAATTCACCCCTCCACTTT. Amino acid sequence: CAISEQKDNSPLHF. This chain joins TRBV10-3 and TRBJ1-6, with D unresolved. CDR3 length: 14 residues. Germline CDR1 and CDR2: ENHRY and SYGVKD. V was cut by 3 bases and J by 5 bases, with 8 bases left in between.

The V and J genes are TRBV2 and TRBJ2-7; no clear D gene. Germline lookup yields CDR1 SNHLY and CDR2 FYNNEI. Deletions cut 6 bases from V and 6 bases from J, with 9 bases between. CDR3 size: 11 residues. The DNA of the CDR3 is TGTGCCAGCAGACAACGGAGCGAGCAGTACTTC. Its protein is CASRQRSEQYF.

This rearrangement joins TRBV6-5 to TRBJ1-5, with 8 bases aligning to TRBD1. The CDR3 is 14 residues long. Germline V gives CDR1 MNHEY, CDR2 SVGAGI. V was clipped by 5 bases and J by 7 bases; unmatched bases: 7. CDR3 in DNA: TGTGCCAGCAGTACCCAGGGGGCGCGCCAGCCCCAGCATTTT. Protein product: CASSTQGARQPQHF.

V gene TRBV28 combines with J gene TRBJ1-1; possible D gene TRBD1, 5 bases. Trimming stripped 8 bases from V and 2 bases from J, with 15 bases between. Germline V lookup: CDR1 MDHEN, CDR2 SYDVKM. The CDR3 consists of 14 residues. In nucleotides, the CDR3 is TGTGCCAGCCTTGCCGGACAAAGAAACACTGAAGCTTTCTTT. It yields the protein CASLAGQRNTEAFF. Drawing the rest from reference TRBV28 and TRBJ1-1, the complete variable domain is DVKVTQSSRYLVKRTGEKVFLECVQDMDHENMFWYRQDPGLGLRLIYFSYDVKMKEKGDIPEGYSVSREKKERFSLILESASTNQTSMYLCASLAGQRNTEAFFGQGTRLTVV.

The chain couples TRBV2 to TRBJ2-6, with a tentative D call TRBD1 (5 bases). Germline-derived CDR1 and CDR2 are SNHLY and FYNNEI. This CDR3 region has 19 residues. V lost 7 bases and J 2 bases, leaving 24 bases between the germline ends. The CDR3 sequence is CASIRPRGHLGTGANVLTF. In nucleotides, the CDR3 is TGTGCCAGCATTCGTCCCCGAGGACACCTAGGGACTGGGGCCAACGTCCTGACTTTC. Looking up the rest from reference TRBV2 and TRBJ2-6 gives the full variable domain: EPEVTQTPSHQVTQMGQEVILRCVPISNHLYFYWYRQILGQKVEFLVSFYNNEISEKSEIFDDQFSVERPDGSNFTLKIRSTKLEDSAMYFCASIRPRGHLGTGANVLTFGAGSRLTVL.

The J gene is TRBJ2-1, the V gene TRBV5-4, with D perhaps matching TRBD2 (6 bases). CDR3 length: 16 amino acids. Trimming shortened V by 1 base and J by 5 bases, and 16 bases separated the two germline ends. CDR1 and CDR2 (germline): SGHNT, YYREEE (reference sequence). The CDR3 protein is CASSLSAAGTHNEQFF. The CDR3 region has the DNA TGTGCCAGCAGCTTGAGTGCGGCGGGAACCCACAATGAGCAGTTCTTC.

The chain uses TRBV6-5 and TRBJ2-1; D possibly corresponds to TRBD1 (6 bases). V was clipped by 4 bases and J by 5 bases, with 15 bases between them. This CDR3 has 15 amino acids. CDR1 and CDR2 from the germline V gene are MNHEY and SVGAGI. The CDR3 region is CASSWSGRGNNEQFF. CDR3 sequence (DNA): TGTGCCAGCAGTTGGTCGGGCAGGGGAAACAATGAGCAGTTCTTC.

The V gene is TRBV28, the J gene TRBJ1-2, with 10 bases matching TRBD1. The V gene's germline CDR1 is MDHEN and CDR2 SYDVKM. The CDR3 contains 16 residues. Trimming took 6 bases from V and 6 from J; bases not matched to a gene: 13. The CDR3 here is CASSTPRDRGVDGYTF. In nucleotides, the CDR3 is TGTGCCAGCAGCACCCCCCGGGACAGGGGTGTCGATGGCTACACCTTC.

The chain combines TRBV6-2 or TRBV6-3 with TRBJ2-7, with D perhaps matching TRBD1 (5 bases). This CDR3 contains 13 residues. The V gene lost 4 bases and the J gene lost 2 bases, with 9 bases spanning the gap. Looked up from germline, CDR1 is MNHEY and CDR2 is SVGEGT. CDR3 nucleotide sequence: TGTGCCAGCAGTTTACAGACAGCCTACGAGCAGTACTTC. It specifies CASSLQTAYEQYF.

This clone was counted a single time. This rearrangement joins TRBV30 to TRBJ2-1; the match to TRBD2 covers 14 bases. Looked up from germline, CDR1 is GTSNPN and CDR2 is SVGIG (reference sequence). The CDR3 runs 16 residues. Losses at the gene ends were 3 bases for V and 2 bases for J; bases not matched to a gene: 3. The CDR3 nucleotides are TGTGCCTGGAGCCCGACTAGCGGGGGGGCCTACAATGAGCAGTTCTTC. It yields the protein CAWSPTSGGAYNEQFF.

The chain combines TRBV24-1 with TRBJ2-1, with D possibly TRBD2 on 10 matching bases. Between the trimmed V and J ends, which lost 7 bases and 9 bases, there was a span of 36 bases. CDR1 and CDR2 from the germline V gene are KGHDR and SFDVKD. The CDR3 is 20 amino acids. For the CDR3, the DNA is TGTGCCACCAGAGCGAACCCGGGACAGGGAGGGACTAGCGTGGCGGGTGAGCAGTTCTTC. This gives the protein CATRANPGQGGTSVAGEQFF.

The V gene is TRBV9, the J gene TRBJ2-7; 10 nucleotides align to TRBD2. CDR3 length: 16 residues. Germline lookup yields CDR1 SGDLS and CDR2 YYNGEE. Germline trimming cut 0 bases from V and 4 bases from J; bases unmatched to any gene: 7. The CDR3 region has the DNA TGTGCCAGCAGCGTAGCGCCTAGCGGGAGAGTATACGAGCAGTACTTC. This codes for CASSVAPSGRVYEQYF.

This CDR3 is CATTDGEGGNQPQHF. As DNA, the CDR3 is TGTGCCACCACGGATGGGGAGGGCGGCAATCAGCCCCAGCATTTT. V is TRBV19 and J is TRBJ1-5; D is uncertain. The CDR3 is 15 amino acids. Germline CDR1 reads LNHDA; CDR2 reads SQIVND (reference sequence). Trimming stripped 10 bases from V and 2 bases from J, with 18 bases between.

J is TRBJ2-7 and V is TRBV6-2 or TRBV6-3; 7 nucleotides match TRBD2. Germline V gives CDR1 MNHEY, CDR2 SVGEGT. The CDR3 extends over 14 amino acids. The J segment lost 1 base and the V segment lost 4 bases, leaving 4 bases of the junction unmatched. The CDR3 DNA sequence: TGTGCCAGCAGTTGGGACTACCGTTCCTACGAGCAGTACTTC. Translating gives CASSWDYRSYEQYF.

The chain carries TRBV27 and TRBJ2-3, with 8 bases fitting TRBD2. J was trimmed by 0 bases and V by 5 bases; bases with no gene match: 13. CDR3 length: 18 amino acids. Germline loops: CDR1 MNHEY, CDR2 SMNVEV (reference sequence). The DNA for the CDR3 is TGTGCCAGCAGTACCTCCCCGACTAGCGCAACTAGCACAGATACGCAGTATTTT. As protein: CASSTSPTSATSTDTQYF.

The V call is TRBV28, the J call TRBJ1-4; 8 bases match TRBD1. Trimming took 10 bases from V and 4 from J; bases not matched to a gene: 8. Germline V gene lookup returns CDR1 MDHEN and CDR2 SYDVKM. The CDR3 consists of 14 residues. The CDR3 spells CATKGQGGNEKLFF. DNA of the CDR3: TGTGCCACCAAAGGACAGGGCGGTAATGAAAAACTGTTTTTT. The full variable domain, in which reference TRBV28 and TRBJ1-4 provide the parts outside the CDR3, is DVKVTQSSRYLVKRTGEKVFLECVQDMDHENMFWYRQDPGLGLRLIYFSYDVKMKEKGDIPEGYSVSREKKERFSLILESASTNQTSMYLCATKGQGGNEKLFFGSGTQLSVL.

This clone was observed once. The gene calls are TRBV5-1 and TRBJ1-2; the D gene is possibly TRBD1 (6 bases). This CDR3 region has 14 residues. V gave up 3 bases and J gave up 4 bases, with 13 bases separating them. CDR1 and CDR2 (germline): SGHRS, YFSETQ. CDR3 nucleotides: TGCGCCAGCAGCTACACGACAGGTTCCTATGGCTACACCTTC. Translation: CASSYTTGSYGYTF. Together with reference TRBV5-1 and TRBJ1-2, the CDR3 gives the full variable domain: KAGVTQTPRYLIKTRGQQVTLSCSPISGHRSVSWYQQTPGQGLQFLFEYFSETQRNKGNFPGRFSGRQFSNSRSEMNVSTLELGDSALYLCASSYTTGSYGYTFGSGTRLTVV.

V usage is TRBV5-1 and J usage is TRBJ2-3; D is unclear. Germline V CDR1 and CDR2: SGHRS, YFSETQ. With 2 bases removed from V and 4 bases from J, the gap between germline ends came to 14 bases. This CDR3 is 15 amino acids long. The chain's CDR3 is CASSLTALDPDTQYF. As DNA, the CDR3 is TGCGCCAGCAGCTTAACGGCCCTAGACCCAGATACGCAGTATTTT. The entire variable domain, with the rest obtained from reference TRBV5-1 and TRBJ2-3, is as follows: KAGVTQTPRYLIKTRGQQVTLSCSPISGHRSVSWYQQTPGQGLQFLFEYFSETQRNKGNFPGRFSGRQFSNSRSEMNVSTLELGDSALYLCASSLTALDPDTQYFGPGTRLTVL.

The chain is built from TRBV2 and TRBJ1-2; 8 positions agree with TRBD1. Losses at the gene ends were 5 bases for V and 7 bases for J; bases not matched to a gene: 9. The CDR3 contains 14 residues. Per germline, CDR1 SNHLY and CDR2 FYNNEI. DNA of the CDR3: TGTGCCAGCAGTCGTCCGGACAGGGCGGTTGGCTACACCTTC. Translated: CASSRPDRAVGYTF.

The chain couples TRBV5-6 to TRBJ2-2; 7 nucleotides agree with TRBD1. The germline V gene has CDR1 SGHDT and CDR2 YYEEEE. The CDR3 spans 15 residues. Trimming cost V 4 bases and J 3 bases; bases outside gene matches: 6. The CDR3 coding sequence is TGTGCCAGCAGCGCACTTGACAGGGACACCGGGGAGCTGTTTTTT. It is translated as CASSALDRDTGELFF.

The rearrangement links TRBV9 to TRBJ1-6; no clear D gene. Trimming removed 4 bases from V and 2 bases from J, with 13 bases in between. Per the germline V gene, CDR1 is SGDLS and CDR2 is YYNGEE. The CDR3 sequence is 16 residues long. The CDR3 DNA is TGTGCCAGCAGCCCCCTCAAGACACCCTATAATTCACCCCTCCACTTT. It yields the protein CASSPLKTPYNSPLHF.

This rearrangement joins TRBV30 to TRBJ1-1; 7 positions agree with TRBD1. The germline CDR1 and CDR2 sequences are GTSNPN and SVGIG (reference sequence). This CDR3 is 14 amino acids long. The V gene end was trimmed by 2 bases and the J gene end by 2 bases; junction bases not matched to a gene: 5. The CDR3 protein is CAWSRGTANTEAFF. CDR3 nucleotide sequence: TGTGCCTGGAGTCGCGGGACAGCCAACACTGAAGCTTTCTTT.

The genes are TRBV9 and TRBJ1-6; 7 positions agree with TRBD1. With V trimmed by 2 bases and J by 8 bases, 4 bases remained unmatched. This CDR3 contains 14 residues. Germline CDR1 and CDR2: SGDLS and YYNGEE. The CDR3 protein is CASSVRDSHSPLHF. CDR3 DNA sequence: TGTGCCAGCAGCGTTCGGGACAGCCATTCACCCCTCCACTTT.